These T cell receptor beta chains were read from a single sample in a study of CD8 T cells in Susac syndrome. TCRdb fed the immunoSEQ multiplex PCR reads into MiXCR, producing one record per CDR3 protein. The sample contains about 290,000 distinct CDR3 sequences, approximately 85% of which appear only once. Material: CD8+ T cells from PBMCs. The receptors here all came from a human donor with multiple sclerosis. The CDR3 runs from the conserved cysteine through the conserved F or W. Each record gives: D gene, V gene, CDR3 protein. The D gene is left open where the match is weak.

>.|TRBV4-3
CASSQDRGVGRYEQYF
>.|TRBV6-5
CASSLLSGYFQETQYF
>TRBD2|TRBV7-8
CASSGEGPGVEDTQYF
>.|TRBV25-1
CASSEAHLWVDTYEQYF
>.|TRBV28
CASSLPERKTGELFF
>TRBD1|TRBV6-5
CASSNDRGGWSTDTQYF
>TRBD2|TRBV4-3
CASSQEPSGISTDTQYF
>.|TRBV19
CASSMVILNTEAFF
>.|TRBV5-6
CASSWEGWGTTDTQYF
>.|TRBV19
CASSISGDYGYTF
>.|TRBV7-3
CASSLTGSLPDTQYF
>.|TRBV30
CAWSVLALHDEQFF
>TRBD2|TRBV28
CASSFGVSSGESSYNEQFF
>.|TRBV14
CASSHRGRASGLTGELFF
>.|TRBV28
CASSFQSYEQYF
>.|TRBV3-1
CATTGIYNEQFF
>.|TRBV7-9
CASSKMDKAGEQYF
>TRBD1|TRBV4-3
CASSRLTGVQETQYF
>TRBD1|TRBV4-3
CASSQETLGQGYGYTF
>.|TRBV27
CASSFSSFNEQFF
>TRBD1|TRBV20-1
CSAMTGGHQPQHF
>.|TRBV10-3
CAISDQVGETQYF
>.|TRBV27
CASRPSGTGTDTQYF
>.|TRBV30
CAWSSGVGNQPQHF
>.|TRBV11-2
CASSPGPRYGYTF
>TRBD1|TRBV13
CASSQRTGSTYEQYF
>.|TRBV28
CASSNRFSNQPQHF
>.|TRBV7-9
CASSSPGTAKNIQYF
>TRBD2|TRBV7-9
CASRSLAGVNCNEQFF
>.|TRBV12-3/TRBV12-4
CASSRYRDLAPTNEKLFF